Below are 9 T cell receptor beta chains sequenced from a single sample in a study. TCRdb ran MiXCR on the 5' RACE reads and lists one entry per CDR3 protein. There are over 50,000 distinct CDR3 sequences in the sample; about 25% occur only once, and 3.2% lies in the top ten. Sequenced: tumor-infiltrating naive CD4+ T cells sorted from the breast tumor. Subset of the sample: naive CD4+ T cells, CD4+CD45RA+CD25-. All receptors derive from a female donor with breast cancer.

With respect to this clonotype: One end of the junction varies from germline; a read error may be responsible. The rearrangement links TRBV7-7 to TRBJ2-2; 12 bases map to TRBD1. The CDR3 sequence is 16 residues long. CDR1 and CDR2 (germline): SSHAT, FNYEAQ (reference sequence). The CDR3 sequence: CASSLRDRGLGGELFF. In nucleotides, the CDR3 is TGTGCTAGCAGCCTCCGGGACAGGGGGCTCGGCGGGGAGCTGTTTTTT.

A few counts support this clonotype. The rearrangement joins TRBV6-1 to TRBJ1-2; D unresolved. The V gene lost 9 bases and the J gene lost 3 bases, with 17 bases spanning the gap. In germline, CDR1 is MNHNS, CDR2 SASEGT. This CDR3 region has 14 residues. For the CDR3, the DNA is TGTGCCAGTTTTTTAGGCGGCCGAGACTATGGCTACACCTTC. Residues: CASFLGGRDYGYTF.

This clonotype was detected many times. The rearrangement joins TRBV7-2 to TRBJ2-7, with D possibly matching TRBD2 (6 bases). Trimming stripped 4 bases from V and 4 bases from J, with 14 bases between. This CDR3 has 14 residues. CDR1 SGHTA and CDR2 FQGNSA come from the germline V gene. The CDR3 region is CASSWRGGEYEQYF. CDR3 coding DNA: TGTGCCAGCAGCTGGAGGGGCGGCGAATACGAGCAGTACTTC.

This sequence joins TRBV9 and TRBJ2-7, with TRBD1 matching over 7 bases. J was trimmed by 2 bases and V by 3 bases; bases with no gene match: 5. The CDR3 totals 14 residues. Germline values: CDR1 SGDLS, CDR2 YYNGEE. The CDR3 nucleotides read TGTGCCAGCAGCGCCAGGGGGAGACCCTACGAGCAGTACTTC. Its protein product is CASSARGRPYEQYF.

This chain connects TRBV5-1 to TRBJ2-2; D tentatively fits TRBD1 or TRBD2 (5 bases each). Trimming took off 2 bases at V and 7 bases at J, with 18 bases between the two ends. Germline CDR1 and CDR2: SGHRS and YFSETQ. This CDR3 has 16 amino acids. The CDR3 region has the DNA TGCGCCAGCAGCTTAACTGACACCGAGGGGAACGGGGAGCTGTTTTTT. It is translated as CASSLTDTEGNGELFF.

This clonotype showed up just a few times. This chain uses TRBV6-1 with TRBJ2-5; the D is unclear. CDR1 and CDR2 from the germline V gene are MNHNS and SASEGT. CDR3 length: 13 residues. The V gene lost 4 bases and the J gene lost 6 bases, with 12 bases spanning the gap. CDR3 in amino acids: CASSASDRKTQYF. The CDR3 region has the DNA TGTGCCAGCAGTGCCAGCGACCGTAAGACCCAGTACTTC.

This sequence joins TRBV29-1 and TRBJ2-7, with a tentative D call TRBD2 (6 bases). Germline values: CDR1 SQVTM, CDR2 ANQGSEA. The CDR3 loop spans 13 amino acids. The V and J ends lost 5 bases and 2 bases respectively, with 13 bases between them. CDR3 protein: CSVTGTGAYEQYF. CDR3 nucleotide sequence: TGCAGCGTTACCGGGACTGGGGCCTACGAGCAGTACTTC.

The chain couples TRBV24-1 to TRBJ2-3, with D possibly called TRBD1 or TRBD2 (5 bases each). CDR3 length: 16 residues. CDR1 is KGHDR and CDR2 is SFDVKD in the germline V gene. The ends were cut back, 3 bases at V and 1 base at J, with 13 bases in the middle. CDR3: CATSDPRGGGTDTQYF. CDR3 nucleotide sequence: TGTGCCACCAGTGATCCACGGGGCGGCGGCACAGATACGCAGTATTTT.

This clonotype was found a few times. The CDR3 sequence: CASSFRKTGELFF. The CDR3, as DNA: TGTGCCAGCAGTTTCCGGAAGACCGGGGAGCTGTTTTTT. This chain links TRBV12-3 or TRBV12-4 with TRBJ2-2; D not resolved. This CDR3 region has 13 residues. V was clipped by 3 bases and J by 5 bases, with 7 bases between them.